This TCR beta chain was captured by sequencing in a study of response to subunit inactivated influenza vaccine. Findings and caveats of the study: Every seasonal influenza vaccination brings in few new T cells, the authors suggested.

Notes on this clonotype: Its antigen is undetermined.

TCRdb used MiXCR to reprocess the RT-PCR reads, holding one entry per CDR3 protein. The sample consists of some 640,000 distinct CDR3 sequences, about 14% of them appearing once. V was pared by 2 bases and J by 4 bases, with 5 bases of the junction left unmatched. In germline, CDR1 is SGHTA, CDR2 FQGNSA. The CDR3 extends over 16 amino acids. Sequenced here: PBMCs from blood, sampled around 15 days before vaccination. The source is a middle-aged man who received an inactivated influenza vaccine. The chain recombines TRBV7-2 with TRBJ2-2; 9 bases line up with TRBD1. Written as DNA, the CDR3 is TGTGCCAGCAGCTTATTTGCGACAGGGGGCACCGGGGAGCTGTTTTTT. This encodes CASSLFATGGTGELFF.